The rows below give T cell receptor beta chains drawn from one sample of a study of cytomegalovirus exposure and HLA in healthy donors. Using immunoSEQ multiplex PCR, the repertoire was profiled, and TCRdb retains in-frame clones only, with some absent. The data show some 170,000 clones, with more than 60% seen just once and around 3.4% held by the top ten. Sample: PBMCs. These TCRs come from a woman aged 60 to 75 in good health and CMV-seropositive. The CDR3 runs from the conserved cysteine through the conserved F or W. The order of the fields is V gene, D gene, CDR3 length, J gene, CDR3 DNA, CDR3 protein. A D gene is named only where the DNA matches it firmly.

v_gene: TRBV7-9; d_gene: -; len: 13; j_gene: TRBJ2-3; CDR3nt: TGTGCCAGCAGTCCTTCGGGCACAGATACGCAGTATTTT; CDR3aa: CASSPSGTDTQYF
v_gene: TRBV19; d_gene: -; len: 16; j_gene: TRBJ2-5; CDR3nt: TGTGCCAGTAGTATAGATCCAGCAAGCGGCCAAGAGACCCAGTACTTC; CDR3aa: CASSIDPASGQETQYF
v_gene: TRBV19; d_gene: TRBD1; len: 13; j_gene: TRBJ1-1; CDR3nt: TGTGCCAGTAAGGGACAGATCAACACTGAAGCTTTCTTT; CDR3aa: CASKGQINTEAFF
v_gene: TRBV15; d_gene: TRBD1; len: 19; j_gene: TRBJ2-7; CDR3nt: TGTGCCACCAGCGGGGAATTCGGACAGGGGCTGGGCGTTCCCTACGAGCAGTACTTC; CDR3aa: CATSGEFGQGLGVPYEQYF
v_gene: TRBV30; d_gene: TRBD1; len: 13; j_gene: TRBJ2-6; CDR3nt: TGTGCCTTGACAGGGTCTGGGGCCAACGTCCTGACTTTC; CDR3aa: CALTGSGANVLTF
v_gene: TRBV7-8; d_gene: -; len: 16; j_gene: TRBJ2-1; CDR3nt: TGTGCCAGCAGCTTAGGTGCTGGGGGGGGGCACAATGAGCAGTTCTTC; CDR3aa: CASSLGAGGGHNEQFF
v_gene: TRBV30; d_gene: TRBD1; len: 14; j_gene: TRBJ1-6; CDR3nt: TGTGCCTGGAGTGAACAGGGGATTAATTCACCCCTCCACTTT; CDR3aa: CAWSEQGINSPLHF
v_gene: TRBV27; d_gene: -; len: 13; j_gene: TRBJ2-1; CDR3nt: TGTGCCAGCACGTCGCTGTTCGGTAATGAGCAGTTCTTC; CDR3aa: CASTSLFGNEQFF
v_gene: TRBV7-2; d_gene: TRBD2; len: 15; j_gene: TRBJ2-3; CDR3nt: TGTGCCAGCAGCTACGTAGCGGGGGGCACAGATACGCAGTATTTT; CDR3aa: CASSYVAGGTDTQYF
v_gene: TRBV18; d_gene: -; len: 15; j_gene: TRBJ2-7; CDR3nt: TGTGCCAGCTCACCAGTTACAGATTCCTCCTACGAGCAGTACTTC; CDR3aa: CASSPVTDSSYEQYF